The 10 T cell receptor beta chains below were found in one sample sequenced in a study of T cell changes during pregnancy in multiple sclerosis. Some clones are missing from TCRdb's copy, which holds only in-frame ones; the method was immunoSEQ multiplex PCR. Seen here are about 45,000 clones, more than 85% observed once, and the top ten hold about 3.1%. The sample here was CD8+ T cells from peripheral blood mononuclear cells, taken in the second trimester of pregnancy. The receptors originated from a female donor with multiple sclerosis, enrolled in a pregnancy study.

Concerning this clone: Within the sample, other DNA sequences also encode this same CDR3. The chain employs TRBV9 and TRBJ2-2; 8 bases map to TRBD2. The CDR3 runs to 13 residues. With V trimmed by 6 bases and J by 5 bases, 3 bases remained unmatched. From germline, CDR1 is SGDLS and CDR2 YYNGEE. As DNA, the CDR3 is TGTGCCAGCAATCCTAGCGGGACCGGGGAGCTGTTTTTT. Translating it yields CASNPSGTGELFF.

This chain joins TRBV9 and TRBJ2-6, with TRBD1 matching over 11 bases. Germline loops: CDR1 SGDLS, CDR2 YYNGEE. There are 15 residues in the CDR3. V lost 7 bases, J lost 1 base, and 1 base stayed unmatched. The CDR3 nucleotides read TGTGCCAGCCGGGACAGGGGGTCTGGGGCCAACGTCCTGACTTTC. The encoded protein is CASRDRGSGANVLTF.

The genes are TRBV11-1 and TRBJ1-1, with TRBD1 identical over 11 bases. The CDR3 sequence is 15 residues long. Unmatched junction bases numbered 7, after V lost 5 bases and J lost 5 bases. The germline CDR1 and CDR2 sequences are SGHAT and FQDESV (reference sequence). The CDR3 DNA reads TGTGCCAGCAGCCAGAGGACAGGGGGCAGGACTGAAGCTTTCTTT. Protein sequence: CASSQRTGGRTEAFF.

CDR3 residues: CATYTAHYEQYF. The CDR3 DNA is TGTGCCACCTATACAGCCCACTACGAGCAGTACTTC. This sequence joins TRBV6-1 and TRBJ2-7; D gene uncertain. Germline V gene sequence: CDR1 MNHNS, CDR2 SASEGT. V was shortened by 10 bases and J by 3 bases, with 13 bases between the two germline ends. This CDR3 is 12 amino acids long.

The CDR3 sequence is CASSSGLPTYNEQFF. In DNA form, the CDR3 reads TGTGCCAGCAGCTCGGGACTTCCAACCTACAATGAGCAGTTCTTC. The rearrangement joins TRBV7-9 to TRBJ2-1; D might be TRBD2 (6 bases). CDR1 is SEHNR, CDR2 FQNEAQ, per germline (reference sequence). This CDR3 contains 15 residues. V shed 4 bases and J shed 2 bases, with 12 bases lying between them.

The CDR3, as DNA: TGTGCCACCAGCAGAGTAGTAGCGGGGGGGCATGAGCAGTTCTTC. This translates into CATSRVVAGGHEQFF. J is TRBJ2-1 and V is TRBV15; 11 nucleotides agree with TRBD2. There are 15 residues in the CDR3. V lost 1 base, J lost 8 bases, and 4 bases stayed unmatched. Germline CDR1 reads LNHNV; CDR2 reads YYDKDF (reference sequence). Combining the CDR3 with reference TRBV15 and TRBJ2-1 gives the whole variable domain DAMVIQNPRYQVTQFGKPVTLSCSQTLNHNVMYWYQQKSSQAPKLLFHYYDKDFNNEADTPDNFQSRRPNTSFCFLDIRSPGLGDTAMYLCATSRVVAGGHEQFFGPGTRLTVL.

The chain couples TRBV18 to TRBJ1-1, with 9 positions matching TRBD1. Germline-derived CDR1 and CDR2 are KGHSH and LQKENI. The trim removed 3 bases at V and 4 bases at J, leaving 15 bases unmatched. CDR3 length: 18 amino acids. In DNA form, the CDR3 reads TGTGCCAGCTCACCCCCGTTGTGGGACAGGGAGTACGGCACTGAAGCTTTCTTT. It specifies CASSPPLWDREYGTEAFF. The full variable domain, in which reference TRBV18 and TRBJ1-1 provide the parts outside the CDR3, is NAGVMQNPRHLVRRRGQEARLRCSPMKGHSHVYWYRQLPEEGLKFMVYLQKENIIDESGMPKERFSAEFPKEGPSILRIQQVVRGDSAAYFCASSPPLWDREYGTEAFFGQGTRLTVV.

This clone was seen once. V is TRBV4-1 and J is TRBJ1-1; 10 bases map to TRBD1. V shed 4 bases and J 6 bases; nucleotides not matched to a gene: 5. The CDR3 length is 14 residues. The germline V gene encodes CDR1 MGHRA and CDR2 YSYEKL. The CDR3 sequence is CASSLGTGAPEAFF. CDR3 bases: TGCGCCAGCAGCCTAGGGACAGGGGCTCCTGAAGCTTTCTTT.

The chain is built from TRBV9 and TRBJ1-2; TRBD1 agrees at 7 bases. Germline loops: CDR1 SGDLS, CDR2 YYNGEE. This CDR3 has 14 residues. After removal of 4 bases from V and 8 bases from J, the junction contained 11 bases not matched to a gene. The CDR3 region is CASSTWTGSLGYTF. CDR3 in DNA: TGTGCCAGCAGCACCTGGACAGGATCTCTCGGCTACACCTTC.

This sequence joins TRBV4-1 and TRBJ2-1; 11 positions match TRBD2. Germline values: CDR1 MGHRA, CDR2 YSYEKL. There are 16 residues in the CDR3. V dropped 2 bases and J dropped 6; count of bases not matched to a gene: 6. The CDR3 reads CASSQTGTSGINEQFF. The CDR3 coding sequence is TGCGCCAGCAGCCAAACCGGGACTAGCGGAATCAATGAGCAGTTCTTC.